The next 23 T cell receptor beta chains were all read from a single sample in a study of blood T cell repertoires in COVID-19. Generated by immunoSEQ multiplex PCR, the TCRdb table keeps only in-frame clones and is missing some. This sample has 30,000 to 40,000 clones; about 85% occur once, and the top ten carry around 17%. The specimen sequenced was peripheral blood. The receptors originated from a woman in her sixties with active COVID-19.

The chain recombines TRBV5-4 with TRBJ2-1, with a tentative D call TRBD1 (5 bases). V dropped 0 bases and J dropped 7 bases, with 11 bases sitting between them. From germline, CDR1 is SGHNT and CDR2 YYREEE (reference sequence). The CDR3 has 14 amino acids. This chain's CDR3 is CASSLGQGGNEQFF. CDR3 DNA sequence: TGTGCCAGCAGCTTGGGGCAGGGTGGGAATGAGCAGTTCTTC.

As DNA, the CDR3 is TGCGCCAGCAGCTACGGGGGGAACAATCAGCCCCAGCATTTT. Translation: CASSYGGNNQPQHF. This chain links TRBV5-1 with TRBJ1-5, with D possibly TRBD1 on 5 matching bases. Germline V gene data show CDR1 as SGHRS and CDR2 as YFSETQ. The CDR3 is 14 amino acids. V was pared by 3 bases and J by 3 bases, with 10 bases between.

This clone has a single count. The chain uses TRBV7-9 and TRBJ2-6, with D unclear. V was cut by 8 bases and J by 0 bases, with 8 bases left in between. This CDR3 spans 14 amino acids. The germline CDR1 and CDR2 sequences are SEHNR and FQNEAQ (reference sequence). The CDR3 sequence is CASLLNSGANVLTF. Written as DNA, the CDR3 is TGTGCCAGCCTTCTTAACTCTGGGGCCAACGTCCTGACTTTC.

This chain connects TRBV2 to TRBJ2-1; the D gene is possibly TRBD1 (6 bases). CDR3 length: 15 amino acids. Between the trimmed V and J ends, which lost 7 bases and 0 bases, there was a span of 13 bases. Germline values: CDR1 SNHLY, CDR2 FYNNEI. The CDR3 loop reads CASINGQSSYNEQFF. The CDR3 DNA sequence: TGTGCCAGCATAAATGGACAGAGCTCCTACAATGAGCAGTTCTTC.

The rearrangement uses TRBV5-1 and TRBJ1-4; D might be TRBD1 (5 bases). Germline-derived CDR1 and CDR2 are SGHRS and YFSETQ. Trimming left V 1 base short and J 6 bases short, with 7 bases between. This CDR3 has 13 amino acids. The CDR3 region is CASSLLGDEKLFF. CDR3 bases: TGCGCCAGCAGCTTGCTAGGGGATGAAAAACTGTTTTTT.

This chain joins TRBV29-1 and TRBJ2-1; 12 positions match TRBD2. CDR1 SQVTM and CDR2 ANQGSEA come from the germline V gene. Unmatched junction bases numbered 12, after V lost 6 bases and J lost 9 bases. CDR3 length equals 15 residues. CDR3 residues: CSVDLLAGGDAEQFF. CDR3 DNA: TGCAGCGTGGACCTCCTAGCGGGGGGGGACGCTGAGCAGTTCTTC.

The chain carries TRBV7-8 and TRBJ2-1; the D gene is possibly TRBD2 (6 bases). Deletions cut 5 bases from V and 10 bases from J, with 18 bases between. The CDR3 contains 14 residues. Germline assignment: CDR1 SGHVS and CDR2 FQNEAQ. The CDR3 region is CASSLQSLAREQFF. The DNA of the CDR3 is TGTGCCAGCAGCCTACAGAGCCTAGCGAGAGAGCAGTTCTTC.

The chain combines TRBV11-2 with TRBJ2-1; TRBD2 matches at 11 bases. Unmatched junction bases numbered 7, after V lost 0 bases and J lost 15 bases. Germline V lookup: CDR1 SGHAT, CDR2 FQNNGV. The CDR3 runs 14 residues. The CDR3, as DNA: TGTGCCAGCAGCTTAGATTCTAGCGGGAGGTTAGTGTTCTTC. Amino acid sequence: CASSLDSSGRLVFF.

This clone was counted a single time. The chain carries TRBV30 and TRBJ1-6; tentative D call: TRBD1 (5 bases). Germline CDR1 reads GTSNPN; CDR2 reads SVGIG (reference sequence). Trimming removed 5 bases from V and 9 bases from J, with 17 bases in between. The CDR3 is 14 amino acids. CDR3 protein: CAWGVAQGLSPLHF. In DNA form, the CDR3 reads TGTGCCTGGGGCGTCGCCCAGGGTCTTTCACCCCTCCACTTT. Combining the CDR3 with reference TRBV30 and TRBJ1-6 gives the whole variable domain SQTIHQWPATLVQPVGSPLSLECTVEGTSNPNLYWYRQAAGRGLQLLFYSVGIGQISSEVPQNLSASRPQDRQFILSSKKLLLSDSGFYLCAWGVAQGLSPLHFGNGTRLTVT.

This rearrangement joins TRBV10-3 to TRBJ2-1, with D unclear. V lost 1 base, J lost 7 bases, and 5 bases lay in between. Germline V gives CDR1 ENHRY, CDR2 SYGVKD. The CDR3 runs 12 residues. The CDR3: CAISEFSNEQFF. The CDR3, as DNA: TGTGCCATCAGTGAGTTCAGTAATGAGCAGTTCTTC.

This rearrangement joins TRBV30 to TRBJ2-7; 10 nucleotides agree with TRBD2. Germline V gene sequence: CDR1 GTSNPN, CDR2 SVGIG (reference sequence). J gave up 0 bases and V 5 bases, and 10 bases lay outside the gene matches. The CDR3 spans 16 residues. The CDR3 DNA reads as TGTGCCTGGCAGACTAGCGGGCCCTCCAGCTCCTACGAGCAGTACTTC. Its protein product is CAWQTSGPSSSYEQYF. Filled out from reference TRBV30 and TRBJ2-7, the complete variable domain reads SQTIHQWPATLVQPVGSPLSLECTVEGTSNPNLYWYRQAAGRGLQLLFYSVGIGQISSEVPQNLSASRPQDRQFILSSKKLLLSDSGFYLCAWQTSGPSSSYEQYFGPGTRLTVT.

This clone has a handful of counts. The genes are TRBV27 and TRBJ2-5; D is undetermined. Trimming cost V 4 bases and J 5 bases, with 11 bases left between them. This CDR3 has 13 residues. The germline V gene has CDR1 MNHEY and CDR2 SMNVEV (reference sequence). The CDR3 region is CASSSLLDETQYF. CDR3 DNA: TGTGCCAGCAGTTCACTCCTAGACGAGACCCAGTACTTC.

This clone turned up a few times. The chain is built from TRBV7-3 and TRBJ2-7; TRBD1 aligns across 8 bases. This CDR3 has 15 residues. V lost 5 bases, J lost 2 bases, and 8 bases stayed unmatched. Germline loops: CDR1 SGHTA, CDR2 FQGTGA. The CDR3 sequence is CASSQRTGLTYEQYF. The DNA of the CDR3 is TGTGCCAGCAGCCAACGGACAGGGCTGACCTACGAGCAGTACTTC.

Written as DNA, the CDR3 is TGTGCCAGCCTAAGTAAGGGGGCGGGCAATCAGCCCCAGCATTTT. Amino acids: CASLSKGAGNQPQHF. The V call is TRBV2, the J call TRBJ1-5; 7 bases align to TRBD1. The germline V gene encodes CDR1 SNHLY and CDR2 FYNNEI. The V segment lost 8 bases and the J segment 2 bases; nucleotides outside the gene matches: 9. The CDR3 totals 15 residues.

The DNA of the CDR3 is TGCAGTGCTAGTCTGGCAGTCGCTGGCTACACCTTC. Its protein product is CSASLAVAGYTF. The genes are TRBV20-1 and TRBJ1-2; D remains unclear. V lost 3 bases and J lost 7, with 12 bases in between. The CDR3 length is 12 residues. The germline gives CDR1 DFQATT, CDR2 SNEGSKA (reference sequence).

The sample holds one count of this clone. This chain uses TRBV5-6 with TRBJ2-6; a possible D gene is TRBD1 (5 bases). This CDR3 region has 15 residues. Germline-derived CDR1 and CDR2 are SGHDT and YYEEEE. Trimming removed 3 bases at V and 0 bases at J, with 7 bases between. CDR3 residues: CASSWGFSGANVLTF. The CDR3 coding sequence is TGTGCCAGCAGCTGGGGCTTCTCTGGGGCCAACGTCCTGACTTTC.

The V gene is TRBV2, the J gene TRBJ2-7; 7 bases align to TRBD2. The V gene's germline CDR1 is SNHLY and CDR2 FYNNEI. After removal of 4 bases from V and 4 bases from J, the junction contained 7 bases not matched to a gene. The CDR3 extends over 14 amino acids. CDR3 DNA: TGTGCCAGCAGTGCTTCGGGGGGTCGATACGAGCAGTACTTC. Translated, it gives CASSASGGRYEQYF.

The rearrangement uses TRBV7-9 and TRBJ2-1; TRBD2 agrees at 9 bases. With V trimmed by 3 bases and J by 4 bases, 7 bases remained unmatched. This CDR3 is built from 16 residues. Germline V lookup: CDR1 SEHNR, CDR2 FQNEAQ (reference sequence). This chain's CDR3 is CASSFYAGGPYNEQFF. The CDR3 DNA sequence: TGTGCCAGCAGCTTTTATGCGGGAGGGCCTTACAATGAGCAGTTCTTC.

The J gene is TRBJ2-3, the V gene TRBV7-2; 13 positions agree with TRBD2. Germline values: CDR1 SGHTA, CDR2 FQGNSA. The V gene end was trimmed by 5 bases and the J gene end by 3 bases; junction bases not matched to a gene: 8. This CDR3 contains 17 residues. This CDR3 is CASSRGLAGVRTDTQYF. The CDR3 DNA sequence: TGTGCCAGCAGCCGTGGACTAGCGGGAGTTAGGACAGATACGCAGTATTTT.

CDR3 region: CASRGRGAQETQYF. CDR3 sequence (DNA): TGTGCCAGCAGGGGGAGGGGAGCTCAAGAGACCCAGTACTTC. The V and J genes are TRBV28 and TRBJ2-5; 7 nucleotides agree with TRBD2. Germline trimming cut 6 bases from V and 2 bases from J; bases unmatched to any gene: 6. The CDR3 is 14 residues long. Germline V gives CDR1 MDHEN, CDR2 SYDVKM.

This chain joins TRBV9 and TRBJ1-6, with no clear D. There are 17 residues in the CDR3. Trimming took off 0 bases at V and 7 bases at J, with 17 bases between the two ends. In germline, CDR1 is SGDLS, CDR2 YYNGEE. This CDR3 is CASSVDPEGELNSPLHF. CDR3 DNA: TGTGCCAGCAGCGTAGACCCTGAGGGTGAGTTGAATTCACCCCTCCACTTT.

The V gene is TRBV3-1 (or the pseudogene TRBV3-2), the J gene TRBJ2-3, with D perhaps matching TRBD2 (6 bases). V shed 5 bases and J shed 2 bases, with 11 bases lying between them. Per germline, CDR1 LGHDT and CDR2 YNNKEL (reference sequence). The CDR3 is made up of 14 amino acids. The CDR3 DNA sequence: TGTGCCAGCAGCTTTAGCGGCAACACAGATACGCAGTATTTT. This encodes CASSFSGNTDTQYF.

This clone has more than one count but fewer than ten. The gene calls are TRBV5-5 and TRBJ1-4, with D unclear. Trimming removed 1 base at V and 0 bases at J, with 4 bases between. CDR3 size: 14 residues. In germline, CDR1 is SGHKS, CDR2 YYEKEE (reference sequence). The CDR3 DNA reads TGTGCCAGCAGCTTGACTTCAACTAATGAAAAACTGTTTTTT. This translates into CASSLTSTNEKLFF.